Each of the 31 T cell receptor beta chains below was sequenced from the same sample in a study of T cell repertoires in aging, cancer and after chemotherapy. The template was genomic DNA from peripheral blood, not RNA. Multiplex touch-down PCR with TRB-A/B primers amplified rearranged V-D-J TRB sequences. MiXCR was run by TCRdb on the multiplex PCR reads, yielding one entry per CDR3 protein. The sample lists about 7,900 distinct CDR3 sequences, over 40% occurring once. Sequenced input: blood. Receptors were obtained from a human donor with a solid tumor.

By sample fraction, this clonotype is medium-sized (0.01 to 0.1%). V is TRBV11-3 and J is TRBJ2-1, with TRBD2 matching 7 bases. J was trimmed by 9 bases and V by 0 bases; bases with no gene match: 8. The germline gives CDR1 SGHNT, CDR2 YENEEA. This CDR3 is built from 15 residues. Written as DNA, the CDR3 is TGTGCCAGCAGCTTAGACGGCGGGAGCCAAGCTGAGCAGTTCTTC. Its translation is CASSLDGGSQAEQFF.

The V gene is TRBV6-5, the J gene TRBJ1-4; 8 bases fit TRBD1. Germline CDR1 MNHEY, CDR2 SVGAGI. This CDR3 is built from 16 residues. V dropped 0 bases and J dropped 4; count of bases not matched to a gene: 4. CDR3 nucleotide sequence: TGTGCCAGCAGTTACTCCGCGGACAGGGATAATGAAAAACTGTTTTTT. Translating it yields CASSYSADRDNEKLFF.

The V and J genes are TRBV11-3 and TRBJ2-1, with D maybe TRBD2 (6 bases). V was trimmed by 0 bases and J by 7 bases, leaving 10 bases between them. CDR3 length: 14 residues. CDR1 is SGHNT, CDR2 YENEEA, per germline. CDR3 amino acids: CASSLERGGNEQFF. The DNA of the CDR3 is TGTGCCAGCAGCTTAGAGCGGGGCGGTAATGAGCAGTTCTTC.

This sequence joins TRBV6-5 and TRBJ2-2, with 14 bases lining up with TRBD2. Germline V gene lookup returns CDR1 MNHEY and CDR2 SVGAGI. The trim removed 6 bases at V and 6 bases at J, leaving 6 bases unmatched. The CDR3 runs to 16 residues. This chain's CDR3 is CASSPETSGGAGELFF. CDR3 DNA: TGTGCCAGCAGCCCTGAGACTAGCGGGGGGGCCGGGGAGCTGTTTTTT.

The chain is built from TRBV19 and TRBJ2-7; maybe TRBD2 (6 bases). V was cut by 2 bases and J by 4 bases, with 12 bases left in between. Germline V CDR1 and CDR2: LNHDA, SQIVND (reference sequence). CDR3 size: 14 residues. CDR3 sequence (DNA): TGTGCCAGTAGTATACGAGGGAGGTCGTACGAGCAGTACTTC. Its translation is CASSIRGRSYEQYF.

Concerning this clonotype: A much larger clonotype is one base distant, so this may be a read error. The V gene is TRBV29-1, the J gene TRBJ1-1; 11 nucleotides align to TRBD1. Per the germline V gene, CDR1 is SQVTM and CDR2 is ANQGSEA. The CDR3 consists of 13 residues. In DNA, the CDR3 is TGCAGCGTTATACGGGACAGGGGGACTGAAGATTTCTTT. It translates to CSVIRDRGTEDFF.

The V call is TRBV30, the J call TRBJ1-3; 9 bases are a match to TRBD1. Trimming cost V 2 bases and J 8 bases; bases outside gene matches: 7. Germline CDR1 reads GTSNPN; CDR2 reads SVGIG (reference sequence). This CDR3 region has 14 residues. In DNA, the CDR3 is TGTGCCTGGAGTCCCGGGACAGGGAAGGACACCATATATTTT. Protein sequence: CAWSPGTGKDTIYF.

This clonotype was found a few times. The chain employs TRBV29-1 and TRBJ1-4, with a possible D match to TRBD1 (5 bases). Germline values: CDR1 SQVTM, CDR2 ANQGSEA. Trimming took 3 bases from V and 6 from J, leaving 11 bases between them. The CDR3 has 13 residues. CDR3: CSVDRGPDEKLFF. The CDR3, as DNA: TGCAGCGTTGATCGGGGCCCTGATGAAAAACTGTTTTTT.

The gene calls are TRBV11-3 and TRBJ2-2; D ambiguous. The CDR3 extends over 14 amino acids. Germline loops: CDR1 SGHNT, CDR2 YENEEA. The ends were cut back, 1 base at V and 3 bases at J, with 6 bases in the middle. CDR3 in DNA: TGTGCCAGCAGCTTAGGATCCGACACCGGGGAGCTGTTTTTT. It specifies CASSLGSDTGELFF.

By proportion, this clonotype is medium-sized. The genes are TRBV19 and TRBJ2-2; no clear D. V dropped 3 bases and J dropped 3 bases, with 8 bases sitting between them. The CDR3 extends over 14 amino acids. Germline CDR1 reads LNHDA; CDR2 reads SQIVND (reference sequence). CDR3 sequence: CASSMQADTGELFF. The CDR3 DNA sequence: TGTGCCAGTAGTATGCAGGCAGACACCGGGGAGCTGTTTTTT.

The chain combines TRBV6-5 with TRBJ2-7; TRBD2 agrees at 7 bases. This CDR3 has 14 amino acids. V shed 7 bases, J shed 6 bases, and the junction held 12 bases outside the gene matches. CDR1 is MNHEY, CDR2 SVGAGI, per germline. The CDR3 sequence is CASTGTSVPSEQYF. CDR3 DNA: TGTGCCAGCACCGGAACTAGCGTCCCCTCCGAGCAGTACTTC.

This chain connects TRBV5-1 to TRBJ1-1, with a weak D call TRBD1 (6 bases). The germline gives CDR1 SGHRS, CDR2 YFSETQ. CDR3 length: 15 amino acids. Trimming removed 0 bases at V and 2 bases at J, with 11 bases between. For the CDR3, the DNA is TGCGCCAGCAGCTTGGGACAGGCTGGTAACACTGAAGCTTTCTTT. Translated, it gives CASSLGQAGNTEAFF.

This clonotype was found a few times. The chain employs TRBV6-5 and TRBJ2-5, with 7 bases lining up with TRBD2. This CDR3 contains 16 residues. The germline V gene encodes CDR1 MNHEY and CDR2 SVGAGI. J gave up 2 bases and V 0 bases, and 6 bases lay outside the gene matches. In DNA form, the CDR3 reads TGTGCCAGCAGTTACTCCACGGGAGGCTATCAAGAGACCCAGTACTTC. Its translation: CASSYSTGGYQETQYF.

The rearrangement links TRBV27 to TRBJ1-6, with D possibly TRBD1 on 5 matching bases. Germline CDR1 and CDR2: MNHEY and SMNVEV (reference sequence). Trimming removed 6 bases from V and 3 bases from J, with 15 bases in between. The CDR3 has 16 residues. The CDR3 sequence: CASRLSGPFYNSPLHF. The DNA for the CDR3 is TGTGCCAGCAGGCTATCGGGACCGTTCTATAATTCACCCCTCCACTTT.

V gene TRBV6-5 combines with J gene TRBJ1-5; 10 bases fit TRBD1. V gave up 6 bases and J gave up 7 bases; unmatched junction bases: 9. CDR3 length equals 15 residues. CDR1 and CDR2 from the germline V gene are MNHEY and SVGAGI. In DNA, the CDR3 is TGTGCCAGCAGCCCCGACAGGGGGCGAAGGCAGCCCCAGCATTTT. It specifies CASSPDRGRRQPQHF.

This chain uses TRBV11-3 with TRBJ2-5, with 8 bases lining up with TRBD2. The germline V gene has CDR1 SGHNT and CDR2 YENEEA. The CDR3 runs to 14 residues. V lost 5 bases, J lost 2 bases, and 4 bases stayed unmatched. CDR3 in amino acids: CASSPGLGQETQYF. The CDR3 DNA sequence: TGTGCCAGCAGCCCGGGACTAGGACAAGAGACCCAGTACTTC.

CDR3 nucleotides: TGTGCCAGTAGTCGGGGACTAGCGGGGATAGATACGCAGTATTTT. Amino acids: CASSRGLAGIDTQYF. The chain combines TRBV19 with TRBJ2-3; 13 bases agree with TRBD2. V shed 5 bases, J shed 5 bases, and the junction held 4 bases outside the gene matches. CDR1 is LNHDA, CDR2 SQIVND, per germline (reference sequence). The CDR3 loop spans 15 amino acids.

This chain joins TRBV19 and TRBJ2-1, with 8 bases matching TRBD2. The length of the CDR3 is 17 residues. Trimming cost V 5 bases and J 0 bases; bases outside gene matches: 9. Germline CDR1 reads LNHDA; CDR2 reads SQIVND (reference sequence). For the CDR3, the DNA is TGTGCCAGTAGTCTAAGAGTAGCGGGGAGCTCCTACAATGAGCAGTTCTTC. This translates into CASSLRVAGSSYNEQFF.

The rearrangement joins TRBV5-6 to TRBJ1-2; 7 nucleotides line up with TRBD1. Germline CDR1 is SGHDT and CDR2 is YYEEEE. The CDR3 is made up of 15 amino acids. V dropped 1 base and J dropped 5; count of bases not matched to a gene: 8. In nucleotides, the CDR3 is TGTGCCAGCAGCTTGTCGGGACAGTTCCTTTATGGCTACACCTTC. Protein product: CASSLSGQFLYGYTF. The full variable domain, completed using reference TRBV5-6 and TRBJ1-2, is DAGVTQSPTHLIKTRGQQVTLRCSPKSGHDTVSWYQQALGQGPQFIFQYYEEEERQRGNFPDRFSGHQFPNYSSELNVNALLLGDSALYLCASSLSGQFLYGYTFGSGTRLTVV.

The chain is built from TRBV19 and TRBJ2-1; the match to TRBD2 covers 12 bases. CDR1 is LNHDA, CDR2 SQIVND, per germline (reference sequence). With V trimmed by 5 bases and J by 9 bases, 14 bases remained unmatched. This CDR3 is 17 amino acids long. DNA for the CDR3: TGTGCCAGTAGTCCCGGGGGAGGACTAGCGGGATATGGTGAGCAGTTCTTC. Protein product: CASSPGGGLAGYGEQFF.

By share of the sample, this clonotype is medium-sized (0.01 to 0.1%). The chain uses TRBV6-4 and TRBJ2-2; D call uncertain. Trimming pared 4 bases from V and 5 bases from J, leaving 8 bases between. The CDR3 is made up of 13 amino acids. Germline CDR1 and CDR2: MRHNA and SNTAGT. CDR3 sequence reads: CASSATETGELFF. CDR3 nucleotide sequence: TGTGCCAGCAGTGCCACAGAAACCGGGGAGCTGTTTTTT.

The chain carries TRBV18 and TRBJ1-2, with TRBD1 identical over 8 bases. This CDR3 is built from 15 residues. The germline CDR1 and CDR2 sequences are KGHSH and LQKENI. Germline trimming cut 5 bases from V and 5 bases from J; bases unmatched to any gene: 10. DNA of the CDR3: TGTGCCAGCTCAACGACAGGGGATTCTCAATATGGCTACACCTTC. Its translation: CASSTTGDSQYGYTF.

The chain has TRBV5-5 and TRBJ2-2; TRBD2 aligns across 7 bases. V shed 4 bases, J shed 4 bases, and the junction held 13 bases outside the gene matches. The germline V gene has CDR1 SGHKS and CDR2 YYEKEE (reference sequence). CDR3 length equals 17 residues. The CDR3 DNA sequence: TGTGCCAGCAGCCTAGAGCTAGCGGCCTTCAGCACCGGGGAGCTGTTTTTT. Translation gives CASSLELAAFSTGELFF.

The CDR3 region has the DNA TGTGCCAGCAGTTACTTGAGCGGGAGGCCGAGCTCCTACAATGAGCAGTTCTTC. Protein: CASSYLSGRPSSYNEQFF. The rearrangement joins TRBV6-2 or TRBV6-3 to TRBJ2-1, with 9 bases matching TRBD2. The CDR3 is made up of 18 amino acids. Trimming at V came to 1 base and at J to 0 bases, leaving 7 bases not matched to a gene. Germline assignment: CDR1 MNHEY and CDR2 SVGEGT.

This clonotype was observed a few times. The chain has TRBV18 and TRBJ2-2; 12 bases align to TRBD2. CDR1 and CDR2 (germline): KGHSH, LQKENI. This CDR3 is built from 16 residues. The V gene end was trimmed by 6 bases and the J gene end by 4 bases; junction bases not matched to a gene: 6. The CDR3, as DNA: TGTGCCAGCTCGCAGACTAGCGGGGGTTCCACCGGGGAGCTGTTTTTT. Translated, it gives CASSQTSGGSTGELFF.

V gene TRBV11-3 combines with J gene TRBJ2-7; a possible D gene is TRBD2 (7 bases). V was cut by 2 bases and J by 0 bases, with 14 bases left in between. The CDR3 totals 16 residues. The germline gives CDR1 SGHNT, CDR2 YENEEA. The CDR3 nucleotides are TGTGCCAGCAGCTTATGGGGGGGCGAGAGCTCCTACGAGCAGTACTTC. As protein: CASSLWGGESSYEQYF.

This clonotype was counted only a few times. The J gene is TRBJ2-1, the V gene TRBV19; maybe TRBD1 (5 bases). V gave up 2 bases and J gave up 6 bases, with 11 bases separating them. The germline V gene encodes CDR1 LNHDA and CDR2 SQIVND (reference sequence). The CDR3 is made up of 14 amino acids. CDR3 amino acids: CASSITDISNEQFF. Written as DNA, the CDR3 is TGTGCCAGTAGTATAACGGACATTAGCAATGAGCAGTTCTTC.

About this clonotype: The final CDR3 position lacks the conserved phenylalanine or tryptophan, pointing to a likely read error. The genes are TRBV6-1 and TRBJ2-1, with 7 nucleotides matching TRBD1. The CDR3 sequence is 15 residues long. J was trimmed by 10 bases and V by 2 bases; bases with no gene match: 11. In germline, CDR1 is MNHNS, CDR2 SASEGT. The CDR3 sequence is CASSENEGAPFEQFL. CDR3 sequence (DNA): TGTGCCAGCAGTGAAAACGAGGGGGCCCCTTTCGAGCAGTTCTTA.

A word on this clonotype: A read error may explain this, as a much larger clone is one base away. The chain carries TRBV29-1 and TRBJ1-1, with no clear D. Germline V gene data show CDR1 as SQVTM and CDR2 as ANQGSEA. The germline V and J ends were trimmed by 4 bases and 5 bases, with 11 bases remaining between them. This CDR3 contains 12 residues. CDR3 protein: CSVVRFKTEAFF. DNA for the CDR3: TGCAGCGTTGTTCGGTTCAAAACTGAAGCTTTCTTT.

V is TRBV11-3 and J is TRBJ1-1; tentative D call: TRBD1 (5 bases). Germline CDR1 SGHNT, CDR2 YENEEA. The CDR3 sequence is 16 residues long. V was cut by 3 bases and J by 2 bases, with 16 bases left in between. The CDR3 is CASSFGTSILNTEAFF. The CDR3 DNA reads TGTGCCAGCAGCTTCGGGACCTCTATCTTAAACACTGAAGCTTTCTTT.

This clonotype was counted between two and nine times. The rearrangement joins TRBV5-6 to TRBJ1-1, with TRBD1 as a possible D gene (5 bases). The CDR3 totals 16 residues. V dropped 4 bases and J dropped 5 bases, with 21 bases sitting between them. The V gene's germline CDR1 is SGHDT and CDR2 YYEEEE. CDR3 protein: CASSPDWGRRRTEAFF. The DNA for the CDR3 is TGTGCCAGCAGCCCCGATTGGGGCCGCCGACGAACTGAAGCTTTCTTT.